This is a list of T cell receptor beta chains from one sample in a study of technical replicates of blood from several donors. TCRdb's copy holds only in-frame clones and misses some; the assay was immunoSEQ multiplex PCR. This sample has under 85,000 clones; 96% occur once, and the top ten carry roughly 0.34%. Sequenced material: T cells isolated from PBMCs. These receptors were collected from a human donor in good health. The CDR3 runs from the conserved cysteine through the conserved F or W. The D gene is left open where the match is weak. Only some rows state a clone size, as once, few, many or a class for expanded clones.

cdr3_aa: CASSLAGGGSEQFF; cdr3_nt: TGTGCCAGCAGCTTAGCTGGGGGGGGTTCCGAGCAGTTCTTC; clone_size: -; d_call: TRBD2; j_call: TRBJ2-1; v_call: TRBV7-3
cdr3_aa: CASIDPSGLYEQYF; cdr3_nt: TGTGCCAGCATAGATCCTAGCGGGTTATACGAGCAGTACTTC; clone_size: -; d_call: TRBD2; j_call: TRBJ2-7; v_call: TRBV2
cdr3_aa: CASSLFAGIYEQYF; cdr3_nt: TGTGCCAGCAGTTTATTTGCCGGGATCTACGAGCAGTACTTC; clone_size: -; d_call: -; j_call: TRBJ2-7; v_call: TRBV27
cdr3_aa: CASSQLTGGSYEQYF; cdr3_nt: TGTGCCAGCAGCCAACTGACAGGGGGCTCCTACGAGCAGTACTTC; clone_size: -; d_call: TRBD1; j_call: TRBJ2-7; v_call: TRBV11-3
cdr3_aa: CASSMTSSYNEQFF; cdr3_nt: TGTGCCAGTAGTATGACTAGCTCCTACAATGAGCAGTTCTTC; clone_size: -; d_call: -; j_call: TRBJ2-1; v_call: TRBV19
cdr3_aa: CASSTSSGRVIYEQYF; cdr3_nt: TGTGCCAGCAGTACCTCGAGCGGGAGGGTGATCTACGAGCAGTACTTC; clone_size: -; d_call: TRBD2; j_call: TRBJ2-7; v_call: TRBV28
cdr3_aa: CASSDSRGGTQYF; cdr3_nt: TGTGCCAGCAGTGACTCGAGAGGGGGTACGCAGTATTTT; clone_size: -; d_call: -; j_call: TRBJ2-3; v_call: TRBV6-4
cdr3_aa: CASSISTATNEKLFF; cdr3_nt: TGCGCCAGCAGCATCTCCACGGCAACTAATGAAAAACTGTTTTTT; clone_size: -; d_call: -; j_call: TRBJ1-4; v_call: TRBV5-1
cdr3_aa: CASRGQGFYEQYF; cdr3_nt: TGTGCCAGTAGGGGACAGGGCTTCTACGAGCAGTACTTC; clone_size: -; d_call: TRBD1; j_call: TRBJ2-7; v_call: TRBV19
cdr3_aa: CAWSAGNTEAFF; cdr3_nt: TGTGCCTGGAGTGCAGGGAACACTGAAGCTTTCTTT; clone_size: few; d_call: -; j_call: TRBJ1-1; v_call: TRBV30
cdr3_aa: CASSLVRDRLKFTDTQYF; cdr3_nt: TGTGCCAGCAGCTTAGTAAGAGACAGGCTTAAATTCACAGATACGCAGTATTTT; clone_size: -; d_call: -; j_call: TRBJ2-3; v_call: TRBV13
cdr3_aa: CASSKGEKREGRKNNEQFF; cdr3_nt: TGTGCCAGCAGCAAAGGAGAGAAGCGGGAGGGCCGAAAGAACAATGAGCAGTTCTTC; clone_size: -; d_call: -; j_call: TRBJ2-1; v_call: TRBV21-1
cdr3_aa: CASSKRPPGQGAGELFF; cdr3_nt: TGTGCCAGCAGCAAAAGACCGCCGGGACAGGGGGCCGGGGAGCTGTTTTTT; clone_size: -; d_call: -; j_call: TRBJ2-2; v_call: TRBV21-1
cdr3_aa: CASSSYRVWGANVLTF; cdr3_nt: TGTGCCAGCAGTTCCTACAGGGTGTGGGGGGCCAACGTCCTGACTTTC; clone_size: -; d_call: -; j_call: TRBJ2-6; v_call: TRBV28
cdr3_aa: CASRHIAGTGAKNIQYF; cdr3_nt: TGTGCCAGCAGACATATAGCGGGGACGGGAGCCAAAAACATTCAGTACTTC; clone_size: -; d_call: TRBD2; j_call: TRBJ2-4; v_call: TRBV7-2
cdr3_aa: CASSVDRGLTSTDTQYF; cdr3_nt: TGTGCCAGCAGCGTAGACCGGGGATTAACTAGCACAGATACGCAGTATTTT; clone_size: once; d_call: -; j_call: TRBJ2-3; v_call: TRBV9
cdr3_aa: CASSLEREVIYEQYF; cdr3_nt: TGTGCCAGCAGTTTAGAGCGGGAGGTTATCTACGAGCAGTACTTC; clone_size: -; d_call: TRBD2; j_call: TRBJ2-7; v_call: TRBV27
cdr3_aa: CASSLASSYEQYF; cdr3_nt: TGCGCCAGCAGCTTGGCCTCTTCCTACGAGCAGTACTTC; clone_size: -; d_call: -; j_call: TRBJ2-7; v_call: TRBV5-1
cdr3_aa: CASSHPNSANEQFF; cdr3_nt: TGCGCCAGCAGCCACCCAAACTCAGCGAATGAGCAGTTCTTC; clone_size: -; d_call: -; j_call: TRBJ2-1; v_call: TRBV4-3
cdr3_aa: CASSIEEELSAGELFF; cdr3_nt: TGTGCCAGTAGTATTGAGGAGGAACTGAGTGCCGGGGAGCTGTTTTTT; clone_size: -; d_call: -; j_call: TRBJ2-2; v_call: TRBV19
cdr3_aa: CASSSKRGLARGETQYF; cdr3_nt: TGTGCCAGCAGCTCAAAAAGGGGACTAGCGCGAGGGGAGACCCAGTACTTC; clone_size: -; d_call: TRBD2; j_call: TRBJ2-5; v_call: TRBV7-2
cdr3_aa: CASSSAKQGGYNEQFF; cdr3_nt: TGTGCCAGCAGTTCCGCGAAGCAGGGAGGCTACAATGAGCAGTTCTTC; clone_size: -; d_call: -; j_call: TRBJ2-1; v_call: TRBV6-5
cdr3_aa: CSVPRTGEDYGYTF; cdr3_nt: TGCAGCGTACCAAGGACAGGGGAAGACTATGGCTACACCTTC; clone_size: -; d_call: TRBD1; j_call: TRBJ1-2; v_call: TRBV29-1
cdr3_aa: CASSASFTAHEQFF; cdr3_nt: TGTGCCAGCAGCGCTAGCTTTACGGCCCATGAGCAGTTCTTC; clone_size: -; d_call: -; j_call: TRBJ2-1; v_call: TRBV11-2
cdr3_aa: CSVASGTGQLEQYF; cdr3_nt: TGCAGCGTTGCCTCCGGGACAGGGCAGCTCGAGCAGTACTTC; clone_size: once; d_call: TRBD1; j_call: TRBJ2-7; v_call: TRBV29-1
cdr3_aa: CASSFGSGYSYEQYF; cdr3_nt: TGTGCCAGCAGTTTTGGTAGCGGGTACTCCTACGAGCAGTACTTC; clone_size: -; d_call: TRBD2; j_call: TRBJ2-7; v_call: TRBV28
cdr3_aa: CASSSLAGVTYEQYF; cdr3_nt: TGTGCCAGCAGTTCACTAGCGGGAGTAACCTACGAGCAGTACTTC; clone_size: -; d_call: TRBD2; j_call: TRBJ2-7; v_call: TRBV2
cdr3_aa: CAAGRGLYEQYF; cdr3_nt: TGTGCCGCAGGAAGGGGGCTCTACGAGCAGTACTTC; clone_size: -; d_call: TRBD1; j_call: TRBJ2-7; v_call: TRBV19
cdr3_aa: CASSLLLTDTQYF; cdr3_nt: TGTGCCAGCAGCTTACTTCTGACAGATACGCAGTATTTT; clone_size: -; d_call: -; j_call: TRBJ2-3; v_call: TRBV7-9
cdr3_aa: CASSLWSGLSGNTIYF; cdr3_nt: TGCGCCAGCAGCCTTTGGTCAGGTCTCTCTGGAAACACCATATATTTT; clone_size: -; d_call: -; j_call: TRBJ1-3; v_call: TRBV4-3
cdr3_aa: CASSLVPGGHYGYTF; cdr3_nt: TGTGCCAGCAGCTTAGTTCCAGGGGGCCACTATGGCTACACCTTC; clone_size: -; d_call: TRBD1; j_call: TRBJ1-2; v_call: TRBV11-2
cdr3_aa: CAIGGLAANTGELFF; cdr3_nt: TGTGCCATCGGGGGACTAGCGGCGAACACCGGGGAGCTGTTTTTT; clone_size: -; d_call: TRBD2; j_call: TRBJ2-2; v_call: TRBV10-3
cdr3_aa: CAWSRTGGRGGYTF; cdr3_nt: TGTGCCTGGTCCCGGACAGGGGGCAGGGGTGGCTACACCTTC; clone_size: -; d_call: TRBD1; j_call: TRBJ1-2; v_call: TRBV30
cdr3_aa: CASSAGPGGFTDTQYF; cdr3_nt: TGTGCCAGCAGCGCCGGACCCGGGGGATTCACAGATACGCAGTATTTT; clone_size: -; d_call: -; j_call: TRBJ2-3; v_call: TRBV9
cdr3_aa: CASSYGQNTEAFF; cdr3_nt: TGTGCCAGCAGTTACGGACAGAACACTGAAGCTTTCTTT; clone_size: -; d_call: -; j_call: TRBJ1-1; v_call: TRBV6-5
cdr3_aa: CASSLRTSGVQETQYF; cdr3_nt: TGTGCCAGCAGCTTAAGGACTAGCGGGGTACAAGAGACCCAGTACTTC; clone_size: -; d_call: TRBD2; j_call: TRBJ2-5; v_call: TRBV11-3
cdr3_aa: CASSKAMGPGCWTEAFF; cdr3_nt: TGTGCCAGCAGCAAAGCTATGGGGCCAGGTTGTTGGACTGAAGCTTTCTTT; clone_size: -; d_call: -; j_call: TRBJ1-1; v_call: TRBV21-1